The entry that follows covers one T cell receptor (beta chain) sequence. Deletions cut 8 bases from V and 7 bases from J, with 21 bases between. CDR1 and CDR2 from the germline V gene are SEHNR and FQNEAQ (reference sequence). The CDR3 runs 15 residues. TCRdb's table, derived via immunoSEQ multiplex PCR, lists solely in-frame clones and lacks some. The table has 2 million to 2.5 million clones, more than 80% seen once. This entry belongs to a study of shared clonotypes between healthy human individuals. This sequence originates from a man younger than 35 in good health. Some clones in this sample may be carry-over from other donors' samples. This chain links TRBV7-9 with TRBJ2-1; D remains unclear. The sample comprised naive CD4+ T cells from PBMCs. Subset of the sample: CD45RA+ positively selected. CDR3 in amino acids: CASASRSSPGNEQFF. The CDR3, as DNA: TGTGCCAGCGCCTCCCGAAGTTCCCCCGGGAATGAGCAGTTCTTC.